The 26 T cell receptor beta chains below were found in one sample sequenced in a study of CD8+ T cells in alopecia areata. Reverse transcription of extracted RNA yielded cDNA, which provided the sequencing template. The protocol was immunoSEQ multiplex PCR, while the TCRdb copy is restricted to in-frame clones and leaves out a portion. The table lists under 300,000 clones, 60% of them singletons. Treatment here: oral pan-JAK inhibitor, 5-10 mg twice daily. The sample consisted of CD4+ T cells sorted from blood, taken at week 52, from a patient treated with tofacitinib. The receptor set was obtained from a human donor with alopecia areata.

The genes are TRBV5-1 and TRBJ2-1, with D maybe TRBD2 (5 bases). The V gene's germline CDR1 is SGHRS and CDR2 YFSETQ. The CDR3 consists of 15 residues. The ends were cut back, 0 bases at V and 3 bases at J, with 10 bases in the middle. The DNA of the CDR3 is TGCGCCAGCAGCTTGGGGGTTAGCGACTACAATGAGCAGTTCTTC. Protein product: CASSLGVSDYNEQFF.

A few counts support this clone. This chain joins TRBV27 and TRBJ1-1; D is unresolved. This CDR3 comprises 13 residues. V dropped 10 bases and J dropped 4 bases, with 16 bases sitting between them. Per the germline V gene, CDR1 is MNHEY and CDR2 is SMNVEV (reference sequence). The CDR3 here is CATQSSAGTEAFF. In nucleotides, the CDR3 is TGTGCCACCCAGAGCTCTGCCGGCACTGAAGCTTTCTTT.

The chain uses TRBV7-9 and TRBJ1-6, with no clear D. The length of the CDR3 is 14 residues. V was shortened by 4 bases and J by 5 bases, with 9 bases between the two germline ends. Germline V gives CDR1 SEHNR, CDR2 FQNEAQ (reference sequence). The CDR3, as DNA: TGTGCCAGCAGCTCCGGACGGCATAATTCACCCCTCCACTTT. Translating gives CASSSGRHNSPLHF. Full variable domain (rest looked up from reference TRBV7-9 and TRBJ1-6): DTGVSQNPRHKITKRGQNVTFRCDPISEHNRLYWYRQTLGQGPEFLTYFQNEAQLEKSRLLSDRFSAERPKGSFSTLEIQRTEQGDSAMYLCASSSGRHNSPLHFGNGTRLTVT.

This clone was recorded once. The V gene is TRBV29-1, the J gene TRBJ2-5; D unresolved. Per germline, CDR1 SQVTM and CDR2 ANQGSEA. The CDR3 length is 13 residues. Trimming took 7 bases from V and 5 from J, leaving 17 bases between them. CDR3: CSAEGILGETQYF. The DNA of the CDR3 is TGCAGCGCGGAAGGAATTTTAGGGGAGACCCAGTACTTC.

This chain joins TRBV28 and TRBJ2-5, with TRBD2 matching over 8 bases. This CDR3 region has 12 residues. CDR1 is MDHEN and CDR2 is SYDVKM in the germline V gene. V lost 8 bases and J lost 5; bases outside the gene matches: 4. DNA of the CDR3: TGTGCCAGCCAGGGGACTAGGGAGACCCAGTACTTC. It translates to CASQGTRETQYF.

The count of this clone is one. V is TRBV5-1 and J is TRBJ1-1, with D possibly being TRBD1 (5 bases). The CDR3 is 14 amino acids. V dropped 0 bases and J dropped 1 base, with 7 bases sitting between them. Germline V lookup: CDR1 SGHRS, CDR2 YFSETQ. The CDR3 region is CASSLARENTEAFF. Here the CDR3 DNA reads TGCGCCAGCAGCTTGGCCAGGGAGAACACTGAAGCTTTCTTT.

The chain is built from TRBV29-1 and TRBJ2-1; no clear D. Germline CDR1 is SQVTM and CDR2 is ANQGSEA. V lost 3 bases and J lost 0, with 9 bases in between. This CDR3 has 14 residues. CDR3 nucleotides: TGCAGCGTTGATGGTCGGAGCTCCTACAATGAGCAGTTCTTC. Residues: CSVDGRSSYNEQFF.

This clone has just a few counts. The rearrangement joins TRBV19 to TRBJ2-7; D unclear. Trimming left V 4 bases short and J 3 bases short, with 13 bases between. CDR1 LNHDA and CDR2 SQIVND come from the germline V gene (reference sequence). The CDR3 has 14 residues. CDR3 DNA: TGTGCCAGTAGTAGGGCCATGAGGAGCTACGAGCAGTACTTC. Encoded protein: CASSRAMRSYEQYF.

The chain has TRBV14 and TRBJ2-1; TRBD1 or TRBD2 may be the D gene (5 bases each). V was trimmed by 5 bases and J by 7 bases, leaving 21 bases between them. Germline CDR1 SGHDN, CDR2 FVKESK. This CDR3 spans 16 amino acids. This CDR3 reads CASSDTRGGFVNEQFF. The CDR3 DNA reads as TGTGCCAGCAGCGACACCCGGGGCGGATTTGTGAATGAGCAGTTCTTC. Together with reference TRBV14 and TRBJ2-1, the CDR3 gives the full variable domain: EAGVTQFPSHSVIEKGQTVTLRCDPISGHDNLYWYRRVMGKEIKFLLHFVKESKQDESGMPNNRFLAERTGGTYSTLKVQPAELEDSGVYFCASSDTRGGFVNEQFFGPGTRLTVL.

The chain joins TRBV7-2 to TRBJ2-3; 10 bases are a match to TRBD2. Germline V gene lookup returns CDR1 SGHTA and CDR2 FQGNSA. The CDR3 runs 13 residues. Germline trimming cut 2 bases from V and 14 bases from J; bases unmatched to any gene: 7. The CDR3 DNA reads as TGTGCCAGCAGCTTACCGATAGCGGGGGGAACGTATTTT. It is translated as CASSLPIAGGTYF. Full variable domain (rest looked up from reference TRBV7-2 and TRBJ2-3): GAGVSQSPSNKVTEKGKDVELRCDPISGHTALYWYRQSLGQGLEFLIYFQGNSAPDKSGLPSDRFSAERTGGSVSTLTIQRTQQEDSAVYLCASSLPIAGGTYFGPGTRLTVL.

The chain has TRBV9 and TRBJ2-3; maybe TRBD2 (5 bases). Germline V gene lookup returns CDR1 SGDLS and CDR2 YYNGEE. The V gene lost 7 bases and the J gene lost 3 bases, with 9 bases spanning the gap. The CDR3 extends over 12 amino acids. The CDR3 nucleotides are TGTGCCAGCTGCCCGGGGACAGATACGCAGTATTTT. It translates to CASCPGTDTQYF.

The rearrangement joins TRBV4-2 to TRBJ2-1; TRBD2 aligns across 7 bases. The trim removed 3 bases at V and 2 bases at J, leaving 10 bases unmatched. The CDR3 is made up of 17 amino acids. Germline-derived CDR1 and CDR2 are LGHNA and YNFKEQ. DNA of the CDR3: TGTGCCAGCAGCCAGGCGTGGGGCGGGGGAGCCTACAATGAGCAGTTCTTC. Protein product: CASSQAWGGGAYNEQFF.

V gene TRBV5-1 combines with J gene TRBJ1-2; D is possibly TRBD1 (5 bases). V shed 4 bases and J shed 8 bases, with 21 bases lying between them. The CDR3 runs to 15 residues. Germline CDR1 and CDR2: SGHRS and YFSETQ. CDR3 in amino acids: CASSSGPWDPRGYTF. The CDR3 DNA is TGCGCCAGCAGCAGCGGCCCGTGGGACCCTAGGGGCTACACCTTC.

V is TRBV30 and J is TRBJ1-2; maybe TRBD1 (5 bases). The ends were cut back, 4 bases at V and 0 bases at J, with 24 bases in the middle. This CDR3 is 18 amino acids long. Germline lookup yields CDR1 GTSNPN and CDR2 SVGIG (reference sequence). The DNA for the CDR3 is TGTGCCTGGAAAGGCAGCGCAGGGCGCTCGGAAACTAACTATGGCTACACCTTC. Amino acids: CAWKGSAGRSETNYGYTF.

The CDR3 region is CASSWGGPSGIQYF. CDR3 bases: TGTGCCAGCAGCTGGGGAGGGCCTTCGGGCATTCAGTACTTC. J is TRBJ2-4 and V is TRBV7-2; 7 bases line up with TRBD2. CDR1 SGHTA and CDR2 FQGNSA come from the germline V gene. The CDR3 length is 14 residues. With 4 bases clipped from V and 9 bases from J, the junction kept 9 bases outside the gene matches.

This chain uses TRBV5-1 with TRBJ2-5; 7 bases agree with TRBD1. There are 14 residues in the CDR3. Losses at the gene ends were 4 bases for V and 5 bases for J; bases not matched to a gene: 8. CDR1 and CDR2 (germline): SGHRS, YFSETQ. The CDR3 loop is CASSAATGLETQYF. The CDR3 DNA is TGCGCCAGCAGCGCAGCGACAGGGCTTGAGACCCAGTACTTC.

The chain uses TRBV5-6 and TRBJ1-2; 7 nucleotides align to TRBD1. The junction had 13 bases not matched to a gene; V was cut back by 4 bases and J by 4 bases. Germline lookup yields CDR1 SGHDT and CDR2 YYEEEE. The CDR3 is 16 residues long. DNA for the CDR3: TGTGCCAGCAGCCCACCCCGGGACAGTTCGCTCTATGGCTACACCTTC. Protein product: CASSPPRDSSLYGYTF.

This clone was counted only a few times. The V call is TRBV29-1, the J call TRBJ2-5; D may be TRBD1 (5 bases). Germline V gene data show CDR1 as SQVTM and CDR2 as ANQGSEA. The CDR3 length is 14 residues. V gave up 4 bases and J gave up 2 bases, with 14 bases separating them. The CDR3 protein is CSVASPWTQETQYF. CDR3 bases: TGCAGCGTTGCTTCTCCATGGACACAAGAGACCCAGTACTTC.

V gene TRBV7-3 combines with J gene TRBJ2-7; TRBD1 matches 7 bases. Trimming removed 5 bases from V and 1 base from J; junction bases left unmatched: 5. The CDR3 length is 14 residues. CDR1 and CDR2 from the germline V gene are SGHTA and FQGTGA. CDR3 bases: TGTGCCAGCAGCCGGACAGGCCATTCCTACGAGCAGTACTTC. Translated: CASSRTGHSYEQYF.

This clone was seen a single time. The rearrangement uses TRBV29-1 and TRBJ2-7; D remains unclear. Germline V gene lookup returns CDR1 SQVTM and CDR2 ANQGSEA. V was clipped by 5 bases and J by 0 bases, with 11 bases between them. This CDR3 has 13 amino acids. CDR3: CSVRHLSSYEQYF. The DNA of the CDR3 is TGCAGCGTTAGACACCTGAGCTCCTACGAGCAGTACTTC.

This chain links TRBV27 with TRBJ1-5, with TRBD1 matching over 8 bases. CDR3 length equals 18 residues. V lost 3 bases, J lost 0 bases, and 10 bases stayed unmatched. Germline V CDR1 and CDR2: MNHEY, SMNVEV (reference sequence). The chain's CDR3 is CASSFDRGPGASNQPQHF. CDR3 in DNA: TGTGCCAGCAGTTTCGACAGGGGACCAGGGGCTAGCAATCAGCCCCAGCATTTT.

This chain uses TRBV7-2 with TRBJ1-2; D is unclear. The CDR3 contains 13 residues. Deletions cut 2 bases from V and 7 bases from J, with 11 bases between. CDR1 SGHTA and CDR2 FQGNSA come from the germline V gene. The CDR3 is CASSLKGIGGYTF. As DNA, the CDR3 is TGTGCCAGCAGCTTAAAGGGAATCGGTGGCTACACCTTC.

This clone was seen a few times. The J gene is TRBJ2-2, the V gene TRBV6-6, with TRBD1 matching 7 bases. The germline V gene has CDR1 MNHNY and CDR2 SVGAGI (reference sequence). The CDR3 contains 14 residues. After removal of 5 bases from V and 7 bases from J, the junction contained 7 bases not matched to a gene. CDR3 amino acids: CASSGYRGGGELFF. In DNA, the CDR3 is TGTGCCAGCAGTGGCTACAGGGGCGGCGGGGAGCTGTTTTTT.

The chain recombines TRBV19 with TRBJ2-3; 8 nucleotides match TRBD1. This CDR3 has 14 residues. The V segment lost 7 bases and the J segment 0 bases; nucleotides outside the gene matches: 3. CDR1 and CDR2 from the germline V gene are LNHDA and SQIVND (reference sequence). CDR3: CASKWDRSTDTQYF. The CDR3 DNA follows: TGTGCCAGTAAATGGGACAGGAGCACAGATACGCAGTATTTT.

This rearrangement joins TRBV4-2 to TRBJ1-2, with D possibly TRBD1 on 6 matching bases. This CDR3 contains 14 residues. CDR1 and CDR2 (germline): LGHNA, YNFKEQ. The V and J ends lost 5 bases and 4 bases respectively, with 14 bases between them. The CDR3 nucleotides are TGTGCCAGCAGCTTGGTCGTGGACAGCTATGGCTACACCTTC. Residues: CASSLVVDSYGYTF.

In this sample, this clone turned up a few times. V gene TRBV30 combines with J gene TRBJ2-4; 10 nucleotides line up with TRBD2. Germline V lookup: CDR1 GTSNPN, CDR2 SVGIG (reference sequence). After removal of 4 bases from V and 6 bases from J, the junction contained 6 bases not matched to a gene. The CDR3 runs to 14 residues. CDR3 bases: TGTGCCTGGACTAGCGGGGGTCCTCCAAACATTCAGTACTTC. It is translated as CAWTSGGPPNIQYF.